The TCR beta chain described here comes from a study of CD8 T cells in ankylosing spondylitis. Findings and limits, study-wide: Disease-linked clones reportedly concentrated significantly in matched ankylosing spondylitis synovial fluid. There was a TCR beta motif, made of several highly homologous variants, that appeared characteristic of ankylosing spondylitis blood.

Turning to this clonotype: Its antigen is still unknown.

A quantitative 5'-RACE method, one with molecular barcodes, was used to make TCR beta libraries. Via MiXCR, TCRdb re-called the 5' RACE reads, giving one row per CDR3 protein. The sample consists of about 400,000 distinct CDR3 sequences, around 24% of them appearing once. The CDR3 consists of 14 residues. Germline V gives CDR1 SGHRS, CDR2 YFSETQ. Trimming shortened V by 0 bases and J by 2 bases, and 9 bases separated the two germline ends. The source material was blood, either unsorted or a sorted T cell fraction (not recorded which). The chain combines TRBV5-1 with TRBJ2-7; D remains ambiguous. This sequence originates from a male donor with ankylosing spondylitis. The CDR3 coding sequence is TGCGCCAGCAGCTTGGTAGTATCGACCTACGAGCAGTACTTC. Translating gives CASSLVVSTYEQYF.